Following are 3 T cell receptor beta chains from one sample sequenced in a study of sequential checkpoint blockade in melanoma. Sample treatment: randomized to nivolumab then ipilimumab (arm A) or the reverse (arm B). Sequencing was performed with immunoSEQ multiplex PCR; in TCRdb, only in-frame clones are kept and a portion is missing. The table records approximately 28,000 clones, 75% to 85% of them present only once. Here the sequenced sample was CD8+ T cells sorted from blood (inferred from file names), taken from a patient given nivolumab and ipilimumab in sequence. The receptors derive from a human donor with melanoma.

The chain uses TRBV5-5 and TRBJ2-2, with a weak D call TRBD2 (5 bases). V was clipped by 0 bases and J by 6 bases, with 9 bases between them. The CDR3 runs to 14 residues. The germline V gene encodes CDR1 SGHKS and CDR2 YYEKEE (reference sequence). CDR3 sequence: CASSLGRGAGELFF. The CDR3 nucleotides are TGTGCCAGCAGCTTGGGTCGGGGAGCCGGGGAGCTGTTTTTT.

The table lists this clone with a count of one. This chain links TRBV11-2 with TRBJ1-1; D gene uncertain. Germline CDR1 reads SGHAT; CDR2 reads FQNNGV. This CDR3 region has 13 residues. The ends were cut back, 2 bases at V and 3 bases at J, with 7 bases in the middle. CDR3 sequence (DNA): TGTGCCAGCAGCTTATCCCTACACACTGAAGCTTTCTTT. It translates to CASSLSLHTEAFF.

V gene TRBV7-9 combines with J gene TRBJ2-1, with D unclear. Trimming stripped 5 bases from V and 7 bases from J, with 9 bases between. In germline, CDR1 is SEHNR, CDR2 FQNEAQ (reference sequence). CDR3 length: 12 residues. CDR3 sequence: CASSLDENEQFF. CDR3 sequence (DNA): TGTGCCAGCAGCCTAGACGAGAATGAGCAGTTCTTC.